A selection of T cell receptor beta chains follows, all from one sample in a study of breast tumors, draining lymph nodes, adjacent tissues. TCRdb passed the multiplex PCR reads through MiXCR, listing each CDR3 protein once. This table holds around 140,000 distinct CDR3 sequences, about 22% found once. Sample: axillary lymph node tissue. The receptors were gathered from a female donor with breast cancer. Some clones in this sample may be carry-over from other donors' samples. Each CDR3 is given with its conserved first and last residue. D genes are given only for firm matches. Clone sizes are given selectively: once, few, many, or a class where the clone is expanded.

clone size | J gene | V gene | D gene | CDR3 protein | CDR3 DNA
. | TRBJ1-6 | TRBV6-2/TRBV6-3 | . | CATNRVGWNSPLHF | TGTGCCACAAACCGAGTAGGGTGGAATTCGCCCCTCCACTTT
. | TRBJ2-2 | TRBV5-6 | TRBD2 | CASSHSGSRNTGELFF | TGTGCCAGCAGCCATAGCGGGAGCAGGAACACCGGGGAGCTGTTTTTT
. | TRBJ1-5 | TRBV9 | TRBD1 | CASSAQGASNQPQHF | TGTGCCAGCAGCGCTCAGGGGGCGAGCAATCAGCCCCAGCATTTT
many | TRBJ1-4 | TRBV7-9 | . | CASSITGLVEKLFF | TGTGCCAGCAGTATTACAGGGCTCGTCGAAAAACTGTTTTTT
few | TRBJ2-2 | TRBV25-1 | . | CASRGSGATGELFF | TGTGCCAGCAGGGGGAGCGGTGCCACCGGGGAGCTGTTTTTT
many | TRBJ2-3 | TRBV2 | . | CAIFFPDTQYF | TGTGCCATCTTTTTTCCAGATACGCAGTATTTT
many | TRBJ2-7 | TRBV20-1 | TRBD1 | CSGQGDSYEQYF | TGCAGTGGACAGGGAGACTCCTACGAGCAGTACTTC
many | TRBJ1-5 | TRBV7-8 | TRBD1 | CASSLDRARNQPQHF | TGTGCCAGCAGCTTGGACAGGGCCCGCAATCAGCCCCAGCATTTT
many | TRBJ2-3 | TRBV7-2 | . | CASMTGRTDTQYF | TGTGCCAGCATGACGGGTCGCACAGATACGCAGTATTTT
many | TRBJ2-7 | TRBV30 | TRBD1 | CAWSADRGLDEQYF | TGTGCCTGGAGTGCCGACAGGGGGCTCGACGAGCAGTACTTC
few | TRBJ2-3 | TRBV6-6 | TRBD2 | CASSYGRQTSGKGDTQYF | TGTGCCAGCAGTTACGGGCGTCAGACTAGCGGGAAGGGGGATACGCAGTATTTT
many | TRBJ2-5 | TRBV10-2 | TRBD2 | CATRTSGGETQYF | TGCGCCACCCGGACTAGCGGGGGGGAGACCCAGTACTTC
many | TRBJ2-3 | TRBV6-5 | . | CASRRDRTDTQYF | TGTGCCAGCAGGCGGGACAGAACAGATACGCAGTATTTT
many | TRBJ2-3 | TRBV6-2/TRBV6-3 | . | CASSGRTESSRDTQYF | TGTGCCAGCAGTGGTCGGACGGAGAGTAGCAGAGATACGCAGTATTTT
. | TRBJ2-2 | TRBV19 | TRBD1 | CASSVQGTTGELFF | TGTGCCAGTAGTGTACAGGGGACCACCGGGGAGCTGTTTTTT
many | TRBJ2-2 | TRBV4-1 | . | CASSQLDSDTGELFF | TGCGCCAGCAGCCAACTCGACAGTGACACCGGGGAGCTGTTTTTT
many | TRBJ2-3 | TRBV12-3/TRBV12-4 | . | CASSFRASTDTQYF | TGTGCCAGCAGTTTTCGGGCCAGCACAGATACGCAGTATTTT
many | TRBJ2-7 | TRBV11-3 | . | CASSLQGSYEQYF | TGTGCCAGCAGCTTACAGGGTAGCTACGAGCAGTACTTC
many | TRBJ2-7 | TRBV2 | . | CASRATGVAEQYF | TGTGCCAGCAGAGCGACAGGCGTTGCCGAGCAGTACTTC
. | TRBJ1-1 | TRBV7-6 | TRBD1 | CASSLNQGAEAFF | TGTGCCAGCAGCTTAAACCAGGGGGCTGAAGCTTTCTTT
many | TRBJ2-7 | TRBV12-3/TRBV12-4 | . | CASSLGPNYEQYF | TGTGCCAGCAGTTTAGGGCCTAACTACGAGCAGTACTTC
many | TRBJ2-2 | TRBV7-3 | . | CASSPATANTGELFF | TGTGCCAGCAGCCCCGCCACCGCGAACACCGGGGAGCTGTTTTTT
few | TRBJ1-3 | TRBV19 | . | CASSRGGADSGNTIYF | TGTGCCAGTAGTAGGGGAGGTGCGGACTCTGGAAACACCATATATTTT
many | TRBJ2-5 | TRBV12-3/TRBV12-4 | . | CASSSLRPTGETQYF | TGTGCCAGCAGTTCCCTCCGCCCGACAGGAGAGACCCAGTACTTC
many | TRBJ2-3 | TRBV9 | TRBD2 | CASSVSGLAITDTQYF | TGTGCCAGCAGCGTAAGCGGACTAGCAATCACAGATACGCAGTATTTT
many | TRBJ2-1 | TRBV20-1 | . | CSARDGRGEQFF | TGCAGTGCTAGAGATGGCAGGGGTGAGCAGTTCTTC
many | TRBJ2-2 | TRBV6-5 | . | CASSYHSPNTGELFF | TGTGCCAGCAGTTACCACTCTCCAAACACCGGGGAGCTGTTTTTT
many | TRBJ2-6 | TRBV12-3/TRBV12-4 | . | CASSRTASSGANVLTF | TGTGCCAGCAGCCGGACAGCGAGCTCTGGGGCCAACGTCCTGACTTTC
. | TRBJ2-3 | TRBV19 | TRBD1 | CASSPGTGGSTDTQYF | TGTGCCAGTAGTCCCGGGACAGGGGGAAGCACAGATACGCAGTATTTT
many | TRBJ2-7 | TRBV12-3/TRBV12-4 | . | CASSLGQGFGQYF | TGTGCCAGCAGTTTGGGGCAGGGTTTTGGGCAGTACTTC
many | TRBJ1-2 | TRBV5-1 | . | CASSLGGDNYGYTF | TGCGCCAGCAGCTTGGGGGGGGACAACTATGGCTACACCTTC
. | TRBJ2-7 | TRBV28 | TRBD2 | CASSLLTGTSGTSYEQYF | TGTGCCAGCAGTTTACTGACCGGGACTAGCGGGACTTCCTACGAGCAGTACTTC
many | TRBJ2-7 | TRBV20-1 | TRBD1 | CSATDRAYEQYF | TGCAGTGCTACAGACAGGGCCTACGAGCAGTACTTC
. | TRBJ2-1 | TRBV27 | . | CASSFLPLDSNEQFF | TGTGCCAGCAGTTTCCTACCCCTAGACAGCAATGAGCAGTTCTTC
many | TRBJ2-5 | TRBV24-1 | TRBD1 | CATSTGGEETQYF | TGTGCCACCAGTACAGGGGGCGAGGAGACCCAGTACTTC
many | TRBJ2-2 | TRBV6-1 | TRBD1 | CASRAQGQGVTGELFF | TGTGCCAGCAGGGCCCAGGGACAGGGTGTCACCGGGGAGCTGTTTTTT
many | TRBJ2-7 | TRBV5-1 | TRBD1 | CASSLMLGQNYEQYF | TGCGCCAGCAGCTTGATGCTGGGACAGAACTACGAGCAGTACTTC
few | TRBJ1-6 | TRBV30 | TRBD1 | CAWSGPQGVGSPLHF | TGTGCCTGGAGTGGCCCGCAGGGGGTTGGTTCACCCCTCCACTTT
. | TRBJ1-1 | TRBV18 | TRBD1 | CASSPEGAYTEAFF | TGTGCCAGCTCACCAGAGGGGGCCTACACTGAAGCTTTCTTT
many | TRBJ1-5 | TRBV12-3/TRBV12-4 | . | CASSLRLNNQPQHF | TGTGCCAGCAGTTTAAGGCTGAACAATCAGCCCCAGCATTTT
. | TRBJ2-5 | TRBV19 | TRBD1 | CASSIERGQRETQYF | TGTGCCAGTAGTATAGAGAGGGGGCAGAGAGAGACCCAGTACTTC
. | TRBJ1-2 | TRBV20-1 | . | CSASLQGLYGYTF | TGCAGTGCTAGTCTTCAGGGCCTGTATGGCTACACCTTC
many | TRBJ2-3 | TRBV4-2 | TRBD2 | CASSQDKASGSRAQYF | TGTGCCAGCAGCCAAGATAAGGCTAGCGGGAGCAGGGCGCAGTATTTT
many | TRBJ2-7 | TRBV12-3/TRBV12-4 | TRBD2 | CASSLAGDSYEQYF | TGTGCCAGCAGCCTAGCGGGAGACTCCTACGAGCAGTACTTC